This TCR beta chain is drawn from a study of blood T cell repertoires in COVID-19. Study-wide context: Samples representing acute and convalescent COVID-19 were sourced from the United States, Italy and Spain. Sources were T cells, B-cell-depleted T cells, or PBMCs; the material itself was cDNA or gDNA.

In the authors' workflow: Reference gene primer amplification yielded estimated nucleated cell counts. Using immunoSEQ multiplex PCR, the repertoire was profiled, and TCRdb retains in-frame clones only, with some absent. V, J and clone size are taken as reported in that table, and D and trimming were inferred from the DNA itself. The data hold under 45,000 clones, with 87% observed a single time. The sequence derives from an elderly woman in a cohort sampled during active or convalescent COVID-19. What was sequenced was peripheral blood.

For the CDR3, the DNA is TGCGCCAGCAGCCGGGAGGGCCAAGAGACCCAGTACTTC. As protein: CASSREGQETQYF. This chain uses TRBV4-1 with TRBJ2-5, with TRBD2 matching over 7 bases. The germline CDR1 and CDR2 sequences are MGHRA and YSYEKL. The length of the CDR3 is 13 residues. The V segment lost 4 bases and the J segment 1 base; nucleotides outside the gene matches: 0.